A selection of T cell receptor beta chains follows, all from one sample in a study of cytomegalovirus exposure and HLA in healthy donors. Libraries were prepared by immunoSEQ multiplex PCR; TCRdb keeps only in-frame clonotypes and omits some of them. The sample table includes about 48,000 clones. Sequencing was performed on PBMCs. These receptors originate from a male donor in good health and CMV-seropositive. Each CDR3 is given with its conserved first and last residue. Each record gives: V gene, J gene, CDR3 length, D gene, CDR3 protein, CDR3 DNA. The D gene is left open where the match is weak.

v_call: TRBV7-9; j_call: TRBJ1-2; cdr3_length: 12; d_call: .; cdr3_aa: CASSSGTTGYTF; cdr3_nt: TGTGCCAGCAGCTCCGGGACAACCGGCTACACCTTC
v_call: TRBV28; j_call: TRBJ1-1; cdr3_length: 14; d_call: .; cdr3_aa: CASSAGGPTLEAFF; cdr3_nt: TGTGCCAGCAGTGCCGGGGGGCCCACGCTTGAAGCTTTCTTT
v_call: TRBV14; j_call: TRBJ1-1; cdr3_length: 15; d_call: .; cdr3_aa: CASSQDQARGTEAFF; cdr3_nt: TGTGCCAGCAGCCAAGATCAGGCCCGGGGAACTGAAGCTTTCTTT
v_call: TRBV5-1; j_call: TRBJ1-1; cdr3_length: 14; d_call: .; cdr3_aa: CASSFSRADTEAFF; cdr3_nt: TGCGCCAGCAGCTTCTCCAGGGCGGACACTGAAGCTTTCTTT
v_call: TRBV7-2; j_call: TRBJ2-7; cdr3_length: 13; d_call: .; cdr3_aa: CASSNSVGGKQYF; cdr3_nt: TGTGCCAGCAGCAACTCCGTTGGGGGGAAGCAGTACTTC
v_call: TRBV7-9; j_call: TRBJ1-2; cdr3_length: 15; d_call: .; cdr3_aa: CASSLASGSFDGYTF; cdr3_nt: TGTGCCAGCAGCTTAGCTTCCGGGTCTTTTGATGGCTACACCTTC
v_call: TRBV4-2; j_call: TRBJ2-3; cdr3_length: 16; d_call: .; cdr3_aa: CASSQDKWASTDTQYF; cdr3_nt: TGTGCCAGCAGCCAAGATAAATGGGCTAGCACAGATACGCAGTATTTT
v_call: TRBV6-5; j_call: TRBJ1-1; cdr3_length: 12; d_call: .; cdr3_aa: CASSSRVAEAFF; cdr3_nt: TGTGCCAGCAGTTCCAGGGTGGCTGAAGCTTTCTTT
v_call: TRBV2; j_call: TRBJ1-5; cdr3_length: 14; d_call: .; cdr3_aa: CASTAGHSNQPQHF; cdr3_nt: TGTGCCAGCACAGCGGGACATAGCAATCAGCCCCAGCATTTT
v_call: TRBV11-3; j_call: TRBJ2-1; cdr3_length: 17; d_call: TRBD2; cdr3_aa: CASSRAGWGTTHNEQFF; cdr3_nt: TGTGCCAGCAGTCGAGCAGGGTGGGGGACTACGCACAATGAGCAGTTCTTC
v_call: TRBV6-1; j_call: TRBJ1-1; cdr3_length: 15; d_call: TRBD1; cdr3_aa: CASSEAGPRGTEAFF; cdr3_nt: TGTGCCAGCAGTGAGGCAGGGCCCAGGGGGACTGAAGCTTTCTTT
v_call: TRBV2; j_call: TRBJ1-4; cdr3_length: 13; d_call: .; cdr3_aa: CASRPGVREKLFF; cdr3_nt: TGTGCCAGCAGGCCAGGGGTTCGTGAAAAACTGTTTTTT
v_call: TRBV6-5; j_call: TRBJ1-1; cdr3_length: 15; d_call: TRBD1; cdr3_aa: CASTFTGQGTTEAFF; cdr3_nt: TGTGCCAGCACCTTTACTGGACAGGGTACTACTGAAGCTTTCTTT
v_call: TRBV15; j_call: TRBJ2-3; cdr3_length: 17; d_call: TRBD2; cdr3_aa: CATSSRIAGGRADTQYF; cdr3_nt: TGTGCCACCAGCTCCAGGATAGCGGGGGGGAGGGCAGATACGCAGTATTTT
v_call: TRBV5-4; j_call: TRBJ1-1; cdr3_length: 14; d_call: .; cdr3_aa: CASSLAGQNTEAFF; cdr3_nt: TGTGCCAGCAGCTTGGCCGGTCAGAACACTGAAGCTTTCTTT
v_call: TRBV6-6; j_call: TRBJ1-3; cdr3_length: 15; d_call: TRBD1; cdr3_aa: CASSLTGGGGNTIYF; cdr3_nt: TGTGCCAGCAGCCTGACAGGGGGCGGTGGAAACACCATATATTTT
v_call: TRBV5-1; j_call: TRBJ1-2; cdr3_length: 15; d_call: .; cdr3_aa: CASSSLSHGNYGYTF; cdr3_nt: TGCGCCAGCAGCTCCTTGTCCCACGGTAACTATGGCTACACCTTC
v_call: TRBV27; j_call: TRBJ2-1; cdr3_length: 13; d_call: .; cdr3_aa: CASRRGGYNEQFF; cdr3_nt: TGTGCCAGCAGAAGGGGGGGGTACAATGAGCAGTTCTTC
v_call: TRBV29-1; j_call: TRBJ2-3; cdr3_length: 18; d_call: TRBD1; cdr3_aa: CSVEGVLGTESNSDTQYF; cdr3_nt: TGCAGCGTTGAAGGCGTCCTCGGGACAGAAAGCAACTCAGATACGCAGTATTTT
v_call: TRBV18; j_call: TRBJ1-1; cdr3_length: 15; d_call: TRBD1; cdr3_aa: CASSPSGQANTEAFF; cdr3_nt: TGTGCCAGCTCACCCTCGGGACAGGCGAACACTGAAGCTTTCTTT
v_call: TRBV7-3; j_call: TRBJ2-1; cdr3_length: 14; d_call: .; cdr3_aa: CASSVRDYYNEQFF; cdr3_nt: TGTGCCAGCAGCGTCCGGGATTACTACAATGAGCAGTTCTTC
v_call: TRBV7-6; j_call: TRBJ2-7; cdr3_length: 15; d_call: TRBD1; cdr3_aa: CASSFRTGGSYEQYF; cdr3_nt: TGTGCCAGCAGCTTCAGGACAGGGGGATCCTACGAGCAGTACTTC
v_call: TRBV6-1; j_call: TRBJ2-7; cdr3_length: 16; d_call: .; cdr3_aa: CASSEENRVMDYEQYF; cdr3_nt: TGTGCCAGCAGTGAAGAAAACAGGGTTATGGATTATGAGCAGTACTTC
v_call: TRBV4-3; j_call: TRBJ1-2; cdr3_length: 13; d_call: .; cdr3_aa: CASSQDGDYGYTF; cdr3_nt: TGCGCCAGCAGCCAAGACGGGGACTATGGCTACACCTTC
v_call: TRBV11-2; j_call: TRBJ1-3; cdr3_length: 15; d_call: TRBD1; cdr3_aa: CASSPRGTGMHTIYF; cdr3_nt: TGTGCCAGCAGCCCGAGAGGGACAGGGATGCACACCATATATTTT
v_call: TRBV10-2; j_call: TRBJ1-2; cdr3_length: 13; d_call: .; cdr3_aa: CASSEQGNYGYTF; cdr3_nt: TGCGCCAGCAGTGAACAGGGTAACTATGGCTACACCTTC
v_call: TRBV11-2; j_call: TRBJ2-3; cdr3_length: 17; d_call: TRBD1; cdr3_aa: CASSLGGQGAHADTQYF; cdr3_nt: TGTGCCAGCAGCTTAGGGGGTCAGGGGGCGCATGCAGATACGCAGTATTTT
v_call: TRBV6-5; j_call: TRBJ2-5; cdr3_length: 12; d_call: .; cdr3_aa: CASSYMGGTQYF; cdr3_nt: TGTGCCAGCAGTTACATGGGGGGGACCCAGTACTTC
v_call: TRBV7-8; j_call: TRBJ1-4; cdr3_length: 16; d_call: .; cdr3_aa: CASSLGPGATNEKLFF; cdr3_nt: TGTGCCAGCAGCTTAGGCCCGGGGGCAACTAATGAAAAACTGTTTTTT
v_call: TRBV2; j_call: TRBJ2-7; cdr3_length: 14; d_call: TRBD2; cdr3_aa: CASRAGEGSYEQYF; cdr3_nt: TGTGCCAGCAGAGCGGGGGAGGGGTCCTACGAGCAGTACTTC
v_call: TRBV29-1; j_call: TRBJ1-3; cdr3_length: 12; d_call: .; cdr3_aa: CSGQEGGNTIYF; cdr3_nt: TGCAGCGGCCAGGAAGGTGGAAACACCATATATTTT
v_call: TRBV6-5; j_call: TRBJ1-6; cdr3_length: 15; d_call: .; cdr3_aa: CASSYSLDTNSPLHF; cdr3_nt: TGTGCCAGCAGTTACTCCCTGGACACTAATTCACCCCTCCACTTT
v_call: TRBV6-5; j_call: TRBJ2-3; cdr3_length: 15; d_call: TRBD2; cdr3_aa: CASSFLSGGKDTQYF; cdr3_nt: TGTGCCAGCAGTTTCCTCAGCGGGGGGAAAGATACGCAGTATTTT
v_call: TRBV5-1; j_call: TRBJ2-5; cdr3_length: 16; d_call: TRBD1; cdr3_aa: CASSLTTGPVGETQYF; cdr3_nt: TGCGCCAGCAGCTTGACGACAGGGCCAGTCGGGGAGACCCAGTACTTC
v_call: TRBV5-1; j_call: TRBJ1-6; cdr3_length: 15; d_call: .; cdr3_aa: CASSLDSGSNSPLHF; cdr3_nt: TGCGCCAGCAGCTTGGACAGTGGGAGCAATTCACCCCTCCACTTT
v_call: TRBV5-1; j_call: TRBJ1-2; cdr3_length: 15; d_call: TRBD1; cdr3_aa: CASSADPGQGYGYTF; cdr3_nt: TGCGCCAGCAGCGCCGACCCGGGACAGGGCTATGGCTACACCTTC
v_call: TRBV10-3; j_call: TRBJ1-3; cdr3_length: 16; d_call: .; cdr3_aa: CAISELQAHSGNTIYF; cdr3_nt: TGTGCCATCAGTGAGTTACAGGCACACTCTGGAAACACCATATATTTT
v_call: TRBV27; j_call: TRBJ2-7; cdr3_length: 16; d_call: TRBD1; cdr3_aa: CASSPSGTGSAYEQYF; cdr3_nt: TGTGCCAGCAGTCCCTCCGGGACAGGGTCGGCCTACGAGCAGTACTTC
v_call: TRBV4-3; j_call: TRBJ1-3; cdr3_length: 13; d_call: .; cdr3_aa: CASSLRFGNTIYF; cdr3_nt: TGCGCCAGCAGCCTCCGTTTCGGAAACACCATATATTTT
v_call: TRBV11-3; j_call: TRBJ2-3; cdr3_length: 16; d_call: TRBD2; cdr3_aa: CASSSGLAGSTDTQYF; cdr3_nt: TGTGCCAGCAGCTCCGGACTAGCGGGGAGCACAGATACGCAGTATTTT
v_call: TRBV18; j_call: TRBJ1-4; cdr3_length: 17; d_call: TRBD1; cdr3_aa: CASSPPNRGQVREKLFF; cdr3_nt: TGTGCCAGCTCACCACCGAACAGGGGGCAGGTGAGGGAAAAACTGTTTTTT
v_call: TRBV7-9; j_call: TRBJ1-4; cdr3_length: 14; d_call: TRBD1; cdr3_aa: CASSLGQPNEKLFF; cdr3_nt: TGTGCCAGCAGCCTGGGACAGCCTAATGAAAAACTGTTTTTT
v_call: TRBV6-5; j_call: TRBJ1-1; cdr3_length: 13; d_call: .; cdr3_aa: CASTDILGTEAFF; cdr3_nt: TGTGCCAGCACCGACATCTTGGGCACTGAAGCTTTCTTT
v_call: TRBV2; j_call: TRBJ2-2; cdr3_length: 14; d_call: .; cdr3_aa: CASTRDSNTGELFF; cdr3_nt: TGTGCCAGCACTAGGGACTCCAACACCGGGGAGCTGTTTTTT
v_call: TRBV4-3; j_call: TRBJ2-3; cdr3_length: 13; d_call: .; cdr3_aa: CASSQGGQESQYF; cdr3_nt: TGCGCCAGCAGCCAAGGAGGACAAGAATCGCAGTATTTT
v_call: TRBV7-2; j_call: TRBJ2-5; cdr3_length: 15; d_call: TRBD2; cdr3_aa: CASSLNGGAGETQYF; cdr3_nt: TGTGCCAGCAGCTTAAACGGGGGGGCAGGGGAGACCCAGTACTTC
v_call: TRBV7-9; j_call: TRBJ2-3; cdr3_length: 12; d_call: .; cdr3_aa: CASSFETDTQYF; cdr3_nt: TGTGCCAGCAGCTTTGAGACAGATACGCAGTATTTT
v_call: TRBV7-8; j_call: TRBJ1-3; cdr3_length: 17; d_call: TRBD1; cdr3_aa: CASSSGVGTASGNTIYF; cdr3_nt: TGTGCCAGCAGCTCCGGCGTTGGGACAGCCTCTGGAAACACCATATATTTT
v_call: TRBV25-1; j_call: TRBJ1-2; cdr3_length: 17; d_call: .; cdr3_aa: CASSEKFAPGQWNGYTF; cdr3_nt: TGTGCCAGCAGTGAAAAATTTGCTCCAGGGCAGTGGAATGGCTACACCTTC
v_call: TRBV29-1; j_call: TRBJ2-2; cdr3_length: 13; d_call: TRBD1; cdr3_aa: CSVVQGHTGELFF; cdr3_nt: TGCAGCGTGGTACAGGGGCACACCGGGGAGCTGTTTTTT
v_call: TRBV6-4; j_call: TRBJ1-2; cdr3_length: 12; d_call: .; cdr3_aa: CASSDSRFGYTF; cdr3_nt: TGTGCCAGCAGTGACTCGAGATTTGGCTACACCTTC
v_call: TRBV9; j_call: TRBJ2-1; cdr3_length: 17; d_call: .; cdr3_aa: CASSPRHGPTDYNEQFF; cdr3_nt: TGTGCCAGCAGCCCCAGGCACGGCCCCACGGATTACAATGAGCAGTTCTTC
v_call: TRBV7-2; j_call: TRBJ1-2; cdr3_length: 15; d_call: TRBD1; cdr3_aa: CASSLSRGQGESYTF; cdr3_nt: TGTGCCAGCAGCCTCAGCCGGGGACAGGGGGAAAGCTACACCTTC
v_call: TRBV21-1; j_call: TRBJ1-1; cdr3_length: 14; d_call: .; cdr3_aa: CASSKAGAHTEAFF; cdr3_nt: TGTGCCAGCAGCAAAGCAGGGGCGCACACTGAAGCTTTCTTT
v_call: TRBV9; j_call: TRBJ1-1; cdr3_length: 14; d_call: .; cdr3_aa: CASSVGGGGTEAFF; cdr3_nt: TGTGCCAGCAGCGTAGGTGGCGGCGGGACTGAAGCTTTCTTT
v_call: TRBV30; j_call: TRBJ1-1; cdr3_length: 11; d_call: .; cdr3_aa: CAWNGNTEAFF; cdr3_nt: TGTGCCTGGAACGGGAACACTGAAGCTTTCTTT
v_call: TRBV25-1; j_call: TRBJ2-3; cdr3_length: 14; d_call: .; cdr3_aa: CASSYRGGTDTQYF; cdr3_nt: TGTGCCAGCAGTTACAGGGGAGGAACAGATACGCAGTATTTT
v_call: TRBV2; j_call: TRBJ2-2; cdr3_length: 16; d_call: TRBD2; cdr3_aa: CASSRTSGTTTGELFF; cdr3_nt: TGTGCCAGCAGTCGGACTAGCGGGACGACCACCGGGGAGCTGTTTTTT
v_call: TRBV27; j_call: TRBJ2-2; cdr3_length: 14; d_call: TRBD2; cdr3_aa: CASSPRGDTGELFF; cdr3_nt: TGTGCCAGCAGTCCCCGGGGGGACACCGGGGAGCTGTTTTTT
v_call: TRBV5-6; j_call: TRBJ2-7; cdr3_length: 14; d_call: .; cdr3_aa: CASSFPETPYEQYF; cdr3_nt: TGTGCCAGCAGCTTTCCCGAGACTCCCTACGAGCAGTACTTC